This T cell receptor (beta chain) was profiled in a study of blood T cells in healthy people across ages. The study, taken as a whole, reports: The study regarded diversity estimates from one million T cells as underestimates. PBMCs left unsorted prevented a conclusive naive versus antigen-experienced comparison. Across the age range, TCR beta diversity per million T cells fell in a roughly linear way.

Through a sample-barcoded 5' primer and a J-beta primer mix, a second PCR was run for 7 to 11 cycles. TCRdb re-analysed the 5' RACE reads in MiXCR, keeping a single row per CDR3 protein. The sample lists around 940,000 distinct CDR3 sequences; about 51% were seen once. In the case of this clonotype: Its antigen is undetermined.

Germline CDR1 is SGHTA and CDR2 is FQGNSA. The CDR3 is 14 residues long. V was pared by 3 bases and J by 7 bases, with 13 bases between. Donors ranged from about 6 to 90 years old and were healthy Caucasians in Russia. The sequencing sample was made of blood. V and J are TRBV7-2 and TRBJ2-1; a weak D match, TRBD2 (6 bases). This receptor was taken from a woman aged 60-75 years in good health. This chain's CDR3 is CASSFGGSQNEQFF. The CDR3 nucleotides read TGTGCCAGCAGCTTCGGAGGGAGTCAAAATGAGCAGTTCTTC.